The present entry profiles one T cell receptor beta chain with its context. These data are taken from a study of blood T cell repertoires in COVID-19. Study overall: Acute and convalescent COVID-19 specimens originated in the United States, Italy and Spain. PBMCs, B-cell-depleted T cells, or T cells were the source of the cDNA or gDNA that made up the material.

Original data processing: Cell counts per sample came from amplifying reference gene primers. Assay: immunoSEQ multiplex PCR; the TCRdb copy retains only in-frame clones and omits some. That table supplies the V and J calls and clone size; D and trimming were determined from the DNA. Of about 120,000 clones listed, 75% to 85% are singletons. This CDR3 has 16 residues. Trimming pared 2 bases from V and 0 bases from J, leaving 9 bases between. The germline V gene has CDR1 SGHKS and CDR2 YYEKEE (reference sequence). V usage is TRBV5-5 and J usage is TRBJ1-6; D is uncertain. Input material: peripheral blood. This sequence was found in a woman older than 75 with acute or convalescent COVID-19. The CDR3 coding sequence is TGTGCCAGCAGCTTTAACAGCCGCTCCTATAATTCACCCCTCCACTTT. Its translation: CASSFNSRSYNSPLHF.